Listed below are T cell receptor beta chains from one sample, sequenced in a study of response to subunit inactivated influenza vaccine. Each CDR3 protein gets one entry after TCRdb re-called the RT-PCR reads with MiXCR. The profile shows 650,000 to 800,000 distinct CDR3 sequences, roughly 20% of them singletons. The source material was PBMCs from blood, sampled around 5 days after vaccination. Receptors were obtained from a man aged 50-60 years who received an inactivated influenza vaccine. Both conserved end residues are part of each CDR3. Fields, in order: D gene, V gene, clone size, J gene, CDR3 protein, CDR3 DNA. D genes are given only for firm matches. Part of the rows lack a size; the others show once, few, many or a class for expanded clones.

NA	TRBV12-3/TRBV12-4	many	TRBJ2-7	CASSIGRGYEQYF	TGTGCCAGCAGTATAGGACGGGGCTACGAGCAGTACTTC
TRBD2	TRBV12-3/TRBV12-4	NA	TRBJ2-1	CASSPSGGSAVQFF	TGTGCCAGCAGCCCTAGCGGGGGGTCCGCCGTGCAGTTCTTC
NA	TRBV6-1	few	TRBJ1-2	CASNPGRIYGYTF	TGTGCCAGCAACCCTGGACGGATCTATGGCTACACCTTC
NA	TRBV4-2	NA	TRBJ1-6	CASSQDNGSPLHF	TGTGCCAGCAGCCAAGATAACGGATCACCCCTCCACTTT
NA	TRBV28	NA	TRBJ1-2	CASSSSGFLVGGYTF	TGTGCCAGCAGCTCTTCGGGATTCCTCGTAGGCGGCTACACCTTC
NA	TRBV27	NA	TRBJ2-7	CASTGFRDNEQYF	TGTGCCAGCACCGGGTTCCGGGACAACGAGCAGTACTTC
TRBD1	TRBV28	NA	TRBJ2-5	CASTGTGPSAQYF	TGTGCCAGCACCGGGACAGGTCCTTCGGCCCAGTACTTC
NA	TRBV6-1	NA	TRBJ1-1	CASSELRGEAFF	TGTGCCAGCAGTGAACTGAGAGGTGAAGCTTTCTTT
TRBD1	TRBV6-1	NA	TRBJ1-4	CASRTGTAPEKLFF	TGTGCCAGCAGGACAGGGACAGCCCCTGAAAAACTGTTTTTT
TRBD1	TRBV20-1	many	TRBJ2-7	CSARAGQGIYEQYF	TGCAGTGCTAGAGCGGGACAGGGGATTTACGAGCAGTACTTC
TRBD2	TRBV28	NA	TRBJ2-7	CASSPRIGLAGGVAYEQYF	TGTGCCAGCAGCCCGAGAATCGGACTAGCGGGAGGGGTTGCGTACGAGCAGTACTTC
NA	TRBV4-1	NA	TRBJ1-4	CASSQPNGGEKLFF	TGCGCCAGCAGCCAACCGAACGGAGGTGAAAAACTGTTTTTT
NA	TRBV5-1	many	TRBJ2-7	CASSLENTYEQYF	TGCGCCAGCAGCTTGGAGAATACCTACGAGCAGTACTTC
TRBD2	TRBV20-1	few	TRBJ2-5	CSASGTSATQETQYF	TGCAGTGCTTCAGGGACTAGCGCGACCCAAGAGACCCAGTACTTC
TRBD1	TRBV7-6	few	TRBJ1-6	CASSSGQGFYNSPLHF	TGTGCCAGCAGCTCCGGACAGGGTTTCTATAATTCACCCCTCCACTTT
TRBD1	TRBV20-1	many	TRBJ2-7	CSAHRQGEEQYF	TGCAGTGCGCATAGACAGGGGGAGGAGCAGTACTTC
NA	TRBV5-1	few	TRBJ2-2	CASKQADGTGELFF	TGCGCCAGTAAACAAGCAGATGGCACCGGGGAGCTGTTTTTT
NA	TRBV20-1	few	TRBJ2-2	CSAREVGHPRTGELFF	TGCAGTGCTAGAGAAGTGGGACACCCGAGGACCGGGGAGCTGTTTTTT
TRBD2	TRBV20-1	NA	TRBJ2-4	CSARWSGGPKNIQYF	TGCAGTGCTAGATGGTCGGGGGGGCCCAAAAACATTCAGTACTTC
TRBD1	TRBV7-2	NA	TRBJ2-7	CASSSTGGEYEQYF	TGTGCCAGCAGCTCGACAGGGGGGGAATACGAGCAGTACTTC
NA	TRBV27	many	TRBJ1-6	CASSPRSSYNSPLHF	TGTGCCAGCAGCCCACGGAGCTCCTATAATTCACCCCTCCACTTT
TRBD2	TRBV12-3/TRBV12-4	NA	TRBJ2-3	CASSLGSGGVTDTQYF	TGTGCCAGCAGTTTAGGTAGCGGGGGGGTCACAGATACGCAGTATTTT